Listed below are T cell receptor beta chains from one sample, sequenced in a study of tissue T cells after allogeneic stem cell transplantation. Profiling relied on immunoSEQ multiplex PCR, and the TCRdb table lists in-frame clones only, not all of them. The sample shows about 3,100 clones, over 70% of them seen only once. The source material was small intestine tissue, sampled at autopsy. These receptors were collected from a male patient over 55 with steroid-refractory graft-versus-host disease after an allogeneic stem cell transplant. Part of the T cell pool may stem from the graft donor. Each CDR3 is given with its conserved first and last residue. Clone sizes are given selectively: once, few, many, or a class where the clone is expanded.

CASTVAGALSNQPQHF	TRBV28	TRBJ1-5	NA
CASSEIFTEAFF	TRBV2	TRBJ1-1	NA
CAIRDSYSNQPQHF	TRBV10-3	TRBJ1-5	large
CASSFGDLRVTEAFF	TRBV7-9	TRBJ1-1	once
CSVGGLAGEQYF	TRBV29-1	TRBJ2-7	large
CASSPGLGSTGELFF	TRBV5-1	TRBJ2-2	NA
CASSPGIPDTQYF	TRBV18	TRBJ2-3	NA
CAWSVRDHSGNTIYF	TRBV30	TRBJ1-3	NA
CAISDSSGGTDTQYF	TRBV10-3	TRBJ2-3	NA
CASSVGNNEQFF	TRBV5-1	TRBJ2-1	NA
CASSLHAGVTKSEAFF	TRBV28	TRBJ1-1	NA
CASSLLAGNTIYF	TRBV7-2	TRBJ1-3	few
CASSLGRGPSYEQYF	TRBV11-3	TRBJ2-7	NA
CAISVSPGARSYNEQFF	TRBV10-3	TRBJ2-1	NA
CASSLRQGIYTEAFF	TRBV7-8	TRBJ1-1	once
CASSPATGTEGTQYF	TRBV18	TRBJ2-5	once
CASRNQGPGNTIYF	TRBV6-6	TRBJ1-3	NA
CASSQEMGAPETQYF	TRBV4-2	TRBJ2-5	NA
CASSLGMTGSDRFF	TRBV11-2	TRBJ2-1	NA
CASSENIGFTEKLFF	TRBV6-1	TRBJ1-4	once
CASSNTGSTDTQYF	TRBV5-1	TRBJ2-3	NA
CASSQGQGDYEQYF	TRBV5-5	TRBJ2-7	NA
CASSMSWAGRQPQHF	TRBV19	TRBJ1-5	NA
CASSFVHEQYF	TRBV11-2	TRBJ2-7	large
CASSQTGATGELFF	TRBV3-1/TRBV3-2	TRBJ2-2	NA
CASSLDLLGEQFF	TRBV6-2/TRBV6-3	TRBJ2-1	NA
CASSTASGINTGELFF	TRBV19	TRBJ2-2	NA
CASSYSGRGDQPQHF	TRBV6-5	TRBJ1-5	NA
CAWSPGALYGYTF	TRBV30	TRBJ1-2	NA
CASSGQGLGTDTQYF	TRBV7-8	TRBJ2-3	NA
CASSLRDPGTEAFF	TRBV28	TRBJ1-1	NA
CASSRDFFYEQYF	TRBV2	TRBJ2-7	NA
CASSTRQGNYGYTF	TRBV19	TRBJ1-2	NA
CASSSNRDFSYGYTF	TRBV5-4	TRBJ1-2	NA
CASRSGQANTEAFF	TRBV5-1	TRBJ1-1	NA
CASSLEAGRDYGYTF	TRBV5-1	TRBJ1-2	few
CASSEPPDLLNTGELFF	TRBV10-2	TRBJ2-2	few
CAGTQGRNGYTF	TRBV30	TRBJ1-2	NA
CASSVVTGNVPTEAFF	TRBV9	TRBJ1-1	NA
CASSLEGTQYF	TRBV12-3/TRBV12-4	TRBJ2-5	NA